These T cell receptor beta chains were read from a single sample in a study of cytomegalovirus exposure and HLA in healthy donors. Sequencing used immunoSEQ multiplex PCR; TCRdb keeps in-frame clones, though not all of them. This table has tens of thousands of clones, roughly 82% appearing once. Sequences were obtained from PBMCs. The receptors derive from an older man in good health and CMV-seropositive. Each CDR3 is given with its conserved first and last residue. The order of the fields is D gene, V gene, J gene, clone size, CDR3 protein, CDR3 DNA. The D gene is left open where the match is weak. Clone sizes are given selectively: once, few, many, or a class where the clone is expanded.

d_gene: NA; v_gene: TRBV10-3; j_gene: TRBJ2-2; abundance: many; CDR3aa: CAISIYTGELFF; CDR3nt: TGTGCCATCAGTATCTACACCGGGGAGCTGTTTTTT
d_gene: TRBD2; v_gene: TRBV28; j_gene: TRBJ2-7; abundance: NA; CDR3aa: CASSISPSGASSYEQYF; CDR3nt: TGTGCCAGCAGTATCTCCCCTAGCGGAGCGAGCTCCTACGAGCAGTACTTC
d_gene: TRBD1; v_gene: TRBV4-1; j_gene: TRBJ2-6; abundance: NA; CDR3aa: CASSQPGGKIKPGANVLTF; CDR3nt: TGCGCCAGCAGCCAACCAGGGGGCAAAATTAAACCTGGGGCCAACGTCCTGACTTTC
d_gene: NA; v_gene: TRBV4-3; j_gene: TRBJ2-7; abundance: NA; CDR3aa: CASSQDLNGYYEQYF; CDR3nt: TGCGCCAGCAGCCAAGATTTAAACGGGTACTACGAGCAGTACTTC
d_gene: NA; v_gene: TRBV28; j_gene: TRBJ2-7; abundance: NA; CDR3aa: CASGHYEQYF; CDR3nt: TGTGCCAGTGGACACTACGAGCAGTACTTC
d_gene: TRBD2; v_gene: TRBV7-9; j_gene: TRBJ2-2; abundance: NA; CDR3aa: CASSSLASGRATGELFF; CDR3nt: TGTGCCAGCAGCTCCCTAGCCAGCGGGAGGGCCACCGGGGAGCTGTTTTTT
d_gene: TRBD1; v_gene: TRBV7-9; j_gene: TRBJ1-1; abundance: few; CDR3aa: CASSSGQGAGTEAFF; CDR3nt: TGTGCCAGCAGCTCCGGACAGGGGGCGGGCACTGAAGCTTTCTTT
d_gene: NA; v_gene: TRBV29-1; j_gene: TRBJ1-1; abundance: NA; CDR3aa: CSVATDGGTEAFF; CDR3nt: TGCAGCGTCGCGACCGACGGGGGTACTGAAGCTTTCTTT
d_gene: TRBD1; v_gene: TRBV5-1; j_gene: TRBJ2-2; abundance: NA; CDR3aa: CASSSTGQGDRELFF; CDR3nt: TGCGCCAGCAGCTCGACGGGACAGGGGGACCGGGAGCTGTTTTTT
d_gene: TRBD1; v_gene: TRBV6-1; j_gene: TRBJ1-1; abundance: NA; CDR3aa: CASSFDRGRTTEAFF; CDR3nt: TGTGCCAGCAGTTTTGACAGGGGCAGGACGACTGAAGCTTTCTTT
d_gene: TRBD1; v_gene: TRBV6-4; j_gene: TRBJ2-4; abundance: NA; CDR3aa: CASSDAGGLAKNIQYF; CDR3nt: TGTGCCAGCAGTGACGCAGGGGGTTTGGCCAAAAACATTCAGTACTTC
d_gene: TRBD1; v_gene: TRBV7-3; j_gene: TRBJ2-7; abundance: NA; CDR3aa: CASSLVGTGAAYEQYF; CDR3nt: TGTGCCAGCAGCTTAGTGGGGACAGGGGCAGCCTACGAGCAGTACTTC
d_gene: NA; v_gene: TRBV5-1; j_gene: TRBJ2-5; abundance: NA; CDR3aa: CASSLGDSQETQYF; CDR3nt: TGCGCCAGCAGCTTGGGAGACAGCCAAGAGACCCAGTACTTC
d_gene: TRBD2; v_gene: TRBV11-2; j_gene: TRBJ2-3; abundance: NA; CDR3aa: CASSLLTSGRKDTQYF; CDR3nt: TGTGCCAGCAGCTTACTTACTAGCGGGAGAAAAGACACGCAGTATTTT
d_gene: TRBD2; v_gene: TRBV30; j_gene: TRBJ2-2; abundance: NA; CDR3aa: CAWIRTGGGELFF; CDR3nt: TGTGCCTGGATCCGGACGGGGGGCGGGGAGCTGTTTTTT
d_gene: TRBD2; v_gene: TRBV5-4; j_gene: TRBJ2-5; abundance: NA; CDR3aa: CASSPQAGEETQYF; CDR3nt: TGTGCCAGCAGCCCACAGGCGGGGGAAGAGACCCAGTACTTC
d_gene: NA; v_gene: TRBV6-1; j_gene: TRBJ1-1; abundance: NA; CDR3aa: CASSEEALRGVMNTEAFF; CDR3nt: TGTGCCAGCAGTGAAGAAGCGCTTCGGGGAGTCATGAACACTGAAGCTTTCTTT
d_gene: TRBD1; v_gene: TRBV6-5; j_gene: TRBJ1-3; abundance: NA; CDR3aa: CASSTGAGNTIYF; CDR3nt: TGTGCCAGCAGTACAGGGGCTGGAAACACCATATATTTT
d_gene: NA; v_gene: TRBV29-1; j_gene: TRBJ2-3; abundance: NA; CDR3aa: CSVEVPDTDTQYF; CDR3nt: TGCAGCGTTGAGGTGCCAGACACAGATACGCAGTATTTT
d_gene: TRBD2; v_gene: TRBV5-1; j_gene: TRBJ2-2; abundance: NA; CDR3aa: CASSRQVAGAIGELFF; CDR3nt: TGCGCCAGCAGCCGTCAGGTAGCGGGAGCCATCGGGGAGCTGTTTTTT
d_gene: NA; v_gene: TRBV4-3; j_gene: TRBJ1-3; abundance: NA; CDR3aa: CASRRAVGGNTIYF; CDR3nt: TGCGCCAGCCGGAGAGCTGTCGGTGGAAACACCATATATTTT
d_gene: NA; v_gene: TRBV5-4; j_gene: TRBJ2-6; abundance: NA; CDR3aa: CASSLIGTGANVLTF; CDR3nt: TGTGCCAGCAGCTTGATCGGGACTGGGGCCAACGTCCTGACTTTC
d_gene: TRBD2; v_gene: TRBV5-1; j_gene: TRBJ2-7; abundance: NA; CDR3aa: CASSATSGGPGEQYF; CDR3nt: TGCGCCAGCAGCGCAACTAGCGGGGGCCCCGGGGAGCAGTACTTC
d_gene: NA; v_gene: TRBV7-2; j_gene: TRBJ2-2; abundance: NA; CDR3aa: CASSRGQLNTGELFF; CDR3nt: TGTGCCAGCAGCCGTGGACAGCTAAACACCGGGGAGCTGTTTTTT
d_gene: TRBD1; v_gene: TRBV5-4; j_gene: TRBJ2-4; abundance: NA; CDR3aa: CASSSDRGNIQYF; CDR3nt: TGTGCCAGCAGCTCTGACAGGGGGAACATTCAGTACTTC
d_gene: NA; v_gene: TRBV4-3; j_gene: TRBJ2-7; abundance: NA; CDR3aa: CASSPNWAGAYEQYF; CDR3nt: TGCGCCAGCAGCCCTAACTGGGCAGGGGCCTACGAGCAGTACTTC
d_gene: TRBD1; v_gene: TRBV10-3; j_gene: TRBJ2-3; abundance: NA; CDR3aa: CAISGSPGQGYTQYF; CDR3nt: TGTGCCATCAGTGGGTCCCCGGGACAGGGGTATACGCAGTATTTT
d_gene: TRBD1; v_gene: TRBV6-9; j_gene: TRBJ1-5; abundance: NA; CDR3aa: CASMGQVNQPQHF; CDR3nt: TGTGCCAGCATGGGACAGGTGAATCAGCCCCAGCATTTT
d_gene: NA; v_gene: TRBV5-8; j_gene: TRBJ2-7; abundance: few; CDR3aa: CASSLQGSSYEQYF; CDR3nt: TGTGCCAGCAGCTTACAGGGAAGCTCCTACGAGCAGTACTTC
d_gene: TRBD1; v_gene: TRBV5-1; j_gene: TRBJ2-3; abundance: NA; CDR3aa: CASSLGQGPDTQYF; CDR3nt: TGCGCCAGCAGCTTGGGACAGGGACCAGATACGCAGTATTTT
d_gene: TRBD1; v_gene: TRBV7-2; j_gene: TRBJ1-1; abundance: NA; CDR3aa: CASSTQGAQGTEAFF; CDR3nt: TGTGCCAGCAGCACACAGGGGGCGCAGGGCACTGAAGCTTTCTTT
d_gene: TRBD1; v_gene: TRBV10-3; j_gene: TRBJ2-3; abundance: NA; CDR3aa: CAISGTGNTDTQYF; CDR3nt: TGTGCCATCAGCGGGACAGGGAACACAGATACGCAGTATTTT
d_gene: NA; v_gene: TRBV7-2; j_gene: TRBJ2-5; abundance: NA; CDR3aa: CASSLVRTAQETQYF; CDR3nt: TGTGCCAGCAGCTTAGTACGGACTGCCCAAGAGACCCAGTACTTC
d_gene: NA; v_gene: TRBV28; j_gene: TRBJ1-2; abundance: once; CDR3aa: CASSETGRGGGYTF; CDR3nt: TGTGCCAGCAGTGAAACAGGGAGGGGAGGGGGCTACACCTTC
d_gene: NA; v_gene: TRBV7-8; j_gene: TRBJ2-1; abundance: NA; CDR3aa: CASSPNQYNEQFF; CDR3nt: TGTGCCAGCTCCCCAAATCAGTACAATGAGCAGTTCTTC
d_gene: NA; v_gene: TRBV19; j_gene: TRBJ1-2; abundance: NA; CDR3aa: CASSSQGYGYTF; CDR3nt: TGTGCCAGTAGTTCTCAGGGGTATGGCTACACCTTC
d_gene: TRBD1; v_gene: TRBV5-8; j_gene: TRBJ2-7; abundance: NA; CDR3aa: CASTGSQGFYEQYF; CDR3nt: TGTGCCAGCACCGGATCACAGGGGTTCTACGAGCAGTACTTC
d_gene: NA; v_gene: TRBV19; j_gene: TRBJ1-2; abundance: NA; CDR3aa: CASRPRVDNYGYTF; CDR3nt: TGTGCCAGTAGACCCAGGGTCGATAACTATGGCTACACCTTC
d_gene: NA; v_gene: TRBV7-3; j_gene: TRBJ2-2; abundance: few; CDR3aa: CASSPFSTGELFF; CDR3nt: TGTGCCAGCAGCCCCTTTTCCACCGGGGAGCTGTTTTTT
d_gene: NA; v_gene: TRBV4-1; j_gene: TRBJ2-2; abundance: NA; CDR3aa: CASSPGTLTNTGELFF; CDR3nt: TGCGCCAGCAGTCCAGGGACACTCACGAACACCGGGGAGCTGTTTTTT
d_gene: TRBD1; v_gene: TRBV15; j_gene: TRBJ1-2; abundance: once; CDR3aa: CATSRGQGVNTF; CDR3nt: TGTGCCACCAGCAGGGGACAGGGGGTGAACACCTTC
d_gene: NA; v_gene: TRBV7-2; j_gene: TRBJ2-2; abundance: NA; CDR3aa: CASSARRKDTGELFF; CDR3nt: TGTGCCAGCAGCGCACGGAGAAAGGACACCGGGGAGCTGTTTTTT
d_gene: NA; v_gene: TRBV6-5; j_gene: TRBJ2-7; abundance: NA; CDR3aa: CASSSAYGRQYF; CDR3nt: TGTGCCAGCAGTTCCGCGTACGGGAGGCAGTACTTC
d_gene: TRBD1; v_gene: TRBV5-1; j_gene: TRBJ1-1; abundance: NA; CDR3aa: CASSRDRFVITEAFF; CDR3nt: TGCGCCAGCAGCCGGGACAGGTTCGTGATCACTGAAGCTTTCTTT
d_gene: NA; v_gene: TRBV6-1; j_gene: TRBJ2-1; abundance: NA; CDR3aa: CASSGTLYNEQFF; CDR3nt: TGTGCCAGCAGCGGGACACTTTACAATGAGCAGTTCTTC
d_gene: TRBD1; v_gene: TRBV19; j_gene: TRBJ1-1; abundance: few; CDR3aa: CASTGTENTEAFF; CDR3nt: TGTGCCAGTACGGGGACAGAGAACACTGAAGCTTTCTTT
d_gene: NA; v_gene: TRBV5-1; j_gene: TRBJ2-1; abundance: NA; CDR3aa: CASSYGGGQAYNEQFF; CDR3nt: TGCGCCAGCAGCTATGGGGGGGGACAAGCTTACAATGAGCAGTTCTTC
d_gene: TRBD2; v_gene: TRBV4-1; j_gene: TRBJ2-1; abundance: NA; CDR3aa: CASSRRLAGEYNEQFF; CDR3nt: TGCGCCAGCAGCCGCCGACTAGCGGGGGAATACAATGAGCAGTTCTTC
d_gene: TRBD1; v_gene: TRBV29-1; j_gene: TRBJ2-5; abundance: NA; CDR3aa: CSARGQGNQETQYF; CDR3nt: TGCAGCGCCAGGGGGCAGGGAAATCAAGAGACCCAGTACTTC
d_gene: NA; v_gene: TRBV29-1; j_gene: TRBJ2-5; abundance: NA; CDR3aa: CSVEDPRDPSGGAQYF; CDR3nt: TGCAGCGTTGAAGACCCCCGGGACCCATCGGGCGGGGCCCAGTACTTC
d_gene: NA; v_gene: TRBV9; j_gene: TRBJ1-5; abundance: NA; CDR3aa: CASSVSWGDQPQHF; CDR3nt: TGTGCCAGCAGCGTCTCTTGGGGGGATCAGCCCCAGCATTTT
d_gene: TRBD2; v_gene: TRBV7-2; j_gene: TRBJ2-1; abundance: once; CDR3aa: CASSLDSGAPNNEQFF; CDR3nt: TGTGCCAGCAGCTTAGATAGCGGGGCCCCAAACAATGAGCAGTTCTTC
d_gene: TRBD2; v_gene: TRBV10-3; j_gene: TRBJ2-7; abundance: NA; CDR3aa: CAISEQASGAYEQYF; CDR3nt: TGTGCCATCAGTGAGCAGGCTAGCGGAGCCTACGAGCAGTACTTC